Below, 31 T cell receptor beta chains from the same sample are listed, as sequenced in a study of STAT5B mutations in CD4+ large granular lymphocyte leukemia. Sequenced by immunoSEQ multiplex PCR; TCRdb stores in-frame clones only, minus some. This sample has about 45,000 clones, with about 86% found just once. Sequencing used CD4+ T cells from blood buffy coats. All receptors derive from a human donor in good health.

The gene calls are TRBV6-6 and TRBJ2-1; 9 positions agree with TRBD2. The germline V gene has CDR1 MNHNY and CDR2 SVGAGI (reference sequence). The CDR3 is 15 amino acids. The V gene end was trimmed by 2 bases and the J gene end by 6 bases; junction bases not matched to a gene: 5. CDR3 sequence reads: CASSYVGGRANEQFF. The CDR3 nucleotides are TGTGCCAGCAGTTACGTGGGCGGGAGGGCCAATGAGCAGTTCTTC.

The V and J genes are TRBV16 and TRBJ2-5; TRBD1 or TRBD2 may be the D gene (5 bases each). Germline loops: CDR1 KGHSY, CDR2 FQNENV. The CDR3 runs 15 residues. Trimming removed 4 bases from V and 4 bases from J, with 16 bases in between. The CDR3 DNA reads TGTGCCAGCAGCCTATCCTCGGGGCCACTAGAGACCCAGTACTTC. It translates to CASSLSSGPLETQYF.

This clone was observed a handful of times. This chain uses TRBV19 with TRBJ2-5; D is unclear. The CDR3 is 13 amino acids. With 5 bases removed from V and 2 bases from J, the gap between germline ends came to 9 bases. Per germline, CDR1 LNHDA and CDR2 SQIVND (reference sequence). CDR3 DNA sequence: TGTGCCAGTAGTGGGTTAGGGCAAGAGACCCAGTACTTC. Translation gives CASSGLGQETQYF.

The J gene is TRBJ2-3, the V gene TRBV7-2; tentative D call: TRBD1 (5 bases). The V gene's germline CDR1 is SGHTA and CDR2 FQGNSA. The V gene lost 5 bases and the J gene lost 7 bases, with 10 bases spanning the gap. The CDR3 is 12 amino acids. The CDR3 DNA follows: TGTGCCAGCAGCCAGGGTAGAAATACGCAGTATTTT. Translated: CASSQGRNTQYF.

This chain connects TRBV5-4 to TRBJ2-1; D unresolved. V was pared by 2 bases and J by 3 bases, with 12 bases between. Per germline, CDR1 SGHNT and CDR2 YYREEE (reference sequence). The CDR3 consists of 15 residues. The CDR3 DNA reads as TGTGCCAGCAGCTTTGATAAGCGCTTCTACAATGAGCAGTTCTTC. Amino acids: CASSFDKRFYNEQFF.

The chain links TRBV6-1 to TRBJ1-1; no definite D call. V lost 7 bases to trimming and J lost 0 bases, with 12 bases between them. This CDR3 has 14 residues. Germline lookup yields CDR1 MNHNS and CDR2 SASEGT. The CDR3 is CASMVGSLNTEAFF. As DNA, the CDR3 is TGTGCCAGCATGGTGGGCAGCCTGAACACTGAAGCTTTCTTT.

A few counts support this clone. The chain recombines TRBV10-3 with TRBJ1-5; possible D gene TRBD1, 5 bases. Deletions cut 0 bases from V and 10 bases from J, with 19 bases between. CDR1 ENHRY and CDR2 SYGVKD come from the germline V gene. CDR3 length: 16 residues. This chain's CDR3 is CAISESVGRGVGPQHF. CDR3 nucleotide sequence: TGTGCCATCAGTGAGTCTGTAGGTAGGGGCGTAGGACCCCAGCATTTT.

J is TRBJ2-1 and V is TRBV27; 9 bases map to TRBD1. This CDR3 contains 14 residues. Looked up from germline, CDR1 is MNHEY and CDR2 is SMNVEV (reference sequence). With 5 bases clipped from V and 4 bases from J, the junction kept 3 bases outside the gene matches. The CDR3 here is CASSTGQGYNEQFF. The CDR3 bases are TGTGCCAGCAGTACCGGACAGGGGTACAATGAGCAGTTCTTC.

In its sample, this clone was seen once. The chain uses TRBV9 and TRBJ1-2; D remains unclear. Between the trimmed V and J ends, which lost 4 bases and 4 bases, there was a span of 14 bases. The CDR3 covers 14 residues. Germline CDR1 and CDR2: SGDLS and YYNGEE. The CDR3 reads CASSPRRNLYGYTF. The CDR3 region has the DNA TGTGCCAGCAGCCCCCGACGGAACCTCTATGGCTACACCTTC.

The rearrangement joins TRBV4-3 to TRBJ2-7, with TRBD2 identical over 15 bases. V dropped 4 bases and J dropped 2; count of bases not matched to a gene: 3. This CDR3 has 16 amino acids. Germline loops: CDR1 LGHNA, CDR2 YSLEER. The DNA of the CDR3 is TGCGCCAGCAGCCGGGGACTAGCGGGAGGTGCCTACGAGCAGTACTTC. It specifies CASSRGLAGGAYEQYF.

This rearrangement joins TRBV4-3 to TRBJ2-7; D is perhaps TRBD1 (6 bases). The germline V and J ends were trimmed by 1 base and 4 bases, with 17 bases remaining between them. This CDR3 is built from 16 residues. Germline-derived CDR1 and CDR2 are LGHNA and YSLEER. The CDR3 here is CASSQVRGLPGYEQYF. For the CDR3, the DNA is TGCGCCAGCAGCCAAGTCAGGGGTCTTCCTGGGTACGAGCAGTACTTC.

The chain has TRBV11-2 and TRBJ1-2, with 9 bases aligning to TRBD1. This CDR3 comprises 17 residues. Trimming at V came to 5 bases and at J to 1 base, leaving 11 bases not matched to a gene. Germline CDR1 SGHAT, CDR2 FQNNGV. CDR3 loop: CASSPVRDRAFNYGYTF. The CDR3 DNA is TGTGCCAGCAGCCCTGTCCGGGACAGGGCCTTTAACTATGGCTACACCTTC.

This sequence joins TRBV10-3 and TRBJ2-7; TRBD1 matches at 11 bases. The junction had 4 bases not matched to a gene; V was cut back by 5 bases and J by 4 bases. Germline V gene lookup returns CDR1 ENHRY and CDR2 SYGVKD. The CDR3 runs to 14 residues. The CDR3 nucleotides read TGTGCCATCAGTCGGACAGGGGGCGCGTACGAGCAGTACTTC. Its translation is CAISRTGGAYEQYF.

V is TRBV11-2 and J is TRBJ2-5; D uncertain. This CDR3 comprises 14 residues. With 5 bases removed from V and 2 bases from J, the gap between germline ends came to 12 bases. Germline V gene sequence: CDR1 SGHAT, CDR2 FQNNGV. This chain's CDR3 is CASSQGWQQETQYF. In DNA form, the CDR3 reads TGTGCCAGCAGCCAAGGGTGGCAGCAAGAGACCCAGTACTTC.

In nucleotides, the CDR3 is TGCAGTGCTAGACTAGTCTCCGAGCAGTTCTTC. Its protein is CSARLVSEQFF. This chain links TRBV20-1 with TRBJ2-1; D gene ambiguous. The CDR3 totals 11 residues. In germline, CDR1 is DFQATT, CDR2 SNEGSKA (reference sequence). Trimming took 2 bases from V and 10 from J, leaving 9 bases between them.

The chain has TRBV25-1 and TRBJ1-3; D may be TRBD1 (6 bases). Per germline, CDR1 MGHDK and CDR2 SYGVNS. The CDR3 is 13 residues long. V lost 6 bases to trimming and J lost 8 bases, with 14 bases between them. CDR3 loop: CASSGTGFDTIYF. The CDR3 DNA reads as TGTGCCAGCAGCGGAACAGGGTTCGACACCATATATTTT. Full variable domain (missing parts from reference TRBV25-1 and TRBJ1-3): EADIYQTPRYLVIGTGKKITLECSQTMGHDKMYWYQQDPGMELHLIHYSYGVNSTEKGDLSSESTVSRIRTEHFPLTLESARPSHTSQYLCASSGTGFDTIYFGEGSWLTVV.

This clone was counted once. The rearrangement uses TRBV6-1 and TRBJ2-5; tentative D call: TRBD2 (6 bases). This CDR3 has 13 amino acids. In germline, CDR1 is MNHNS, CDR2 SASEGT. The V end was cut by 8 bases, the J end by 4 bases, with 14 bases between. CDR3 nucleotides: TGTGCCAGCTCTTACGGGGGATCAGAGACCCAGTACTTC. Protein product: CASSYGGSETQYF.

CDR3 in DNA: TGTGCCAGCAGCTTCCAGGGGGGATACGAGCAGTACTTC. This translates into CASSFQGGYEQYF. The chain has TRBV7-3 and TRBJ2-7, with D tentatively TRBD1 (7 bases). The CDR3 runs 13 residues. CDR1 and CDR2 from the germline V gene are SGHTA and FQGTGA. The V end lost 3 bases, the J end lost 4 bases, and 10 bases lay between the germline ends.

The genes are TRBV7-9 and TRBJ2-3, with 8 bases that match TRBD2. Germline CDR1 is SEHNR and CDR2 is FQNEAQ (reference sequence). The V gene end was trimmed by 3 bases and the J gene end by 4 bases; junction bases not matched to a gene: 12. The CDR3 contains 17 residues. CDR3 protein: CASSFWRVAGSSDTQYF. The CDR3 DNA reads TGTGCCAGCAGCTTTTGGCGGGTAGCGGGATCCTCAGATACGCAGTATTTT.

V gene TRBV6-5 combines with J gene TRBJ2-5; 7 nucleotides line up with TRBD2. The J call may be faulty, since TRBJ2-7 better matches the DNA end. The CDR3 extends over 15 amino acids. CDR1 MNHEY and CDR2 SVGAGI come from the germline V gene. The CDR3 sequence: CASSYSAGVSYEQYF. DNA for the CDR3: TGTGCCAGCAGTTACTCTGCGGGAGTGTCTTACGAGCAGTACTTC.

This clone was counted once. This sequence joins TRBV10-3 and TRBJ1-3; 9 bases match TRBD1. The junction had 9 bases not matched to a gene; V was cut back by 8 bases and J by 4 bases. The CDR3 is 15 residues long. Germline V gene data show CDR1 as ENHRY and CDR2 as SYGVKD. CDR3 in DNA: TGTGCCATCTCGACAGGGGGTCTGGACGGAAACACCATATATTTT. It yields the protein CAISTGGLDGNTIYF.

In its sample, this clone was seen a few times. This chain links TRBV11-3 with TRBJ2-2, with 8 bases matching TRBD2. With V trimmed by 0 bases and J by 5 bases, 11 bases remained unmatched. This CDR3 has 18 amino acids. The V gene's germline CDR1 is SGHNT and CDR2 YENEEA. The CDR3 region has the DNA TGTGCCAGCAGCTTAGATCAGAGCGGGAGCTCTTGGACCGGGGAGCTGTTTTTT. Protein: CASSLDQSGSSWTGELFF.

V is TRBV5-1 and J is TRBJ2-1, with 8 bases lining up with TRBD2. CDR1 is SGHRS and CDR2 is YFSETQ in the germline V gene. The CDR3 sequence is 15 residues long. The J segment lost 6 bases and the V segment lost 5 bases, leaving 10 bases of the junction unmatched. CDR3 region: CASRDAGLGINEQFF. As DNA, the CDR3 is TGCGCCAGCAGGGACGCGGGACTAGGTATCAATGAGCAGTTCTTC.

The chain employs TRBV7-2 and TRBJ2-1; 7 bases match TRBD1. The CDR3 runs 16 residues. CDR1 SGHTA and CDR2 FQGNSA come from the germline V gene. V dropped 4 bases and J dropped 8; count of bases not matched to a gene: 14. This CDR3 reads CASSSLGQGVMDEQFF. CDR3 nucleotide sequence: TGTGCCAGCAGCTCCCTGGGGCAGGGGGTTATGGATGAGCAGTTCTTC.

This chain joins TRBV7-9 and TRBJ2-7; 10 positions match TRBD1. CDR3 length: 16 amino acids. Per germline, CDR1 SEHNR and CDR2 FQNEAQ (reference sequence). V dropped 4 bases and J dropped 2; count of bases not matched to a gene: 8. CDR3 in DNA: TGTGCCAGCAGCTCATACTCCGGGACAGGGGCCTACGAGCAGTACTTC. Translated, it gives CASSSYSGTGAYEQYF.

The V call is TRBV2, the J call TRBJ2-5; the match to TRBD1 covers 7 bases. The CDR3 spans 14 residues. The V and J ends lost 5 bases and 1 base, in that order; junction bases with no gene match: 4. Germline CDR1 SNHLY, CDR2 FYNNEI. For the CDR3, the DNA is TGTGCCAGCAGTCGACAGGGAGCCCAAGAGACCCAGTACTTC. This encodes CASSRQGAQETQYF.

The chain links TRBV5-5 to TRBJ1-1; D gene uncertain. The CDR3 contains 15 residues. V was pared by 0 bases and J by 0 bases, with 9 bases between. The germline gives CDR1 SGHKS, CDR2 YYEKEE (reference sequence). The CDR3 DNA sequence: TGTGCCAGCAGCTTGGACAATTTAATGAACACTGAAGCTTTCTTT. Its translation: CASSLDNLMNTEAFF.

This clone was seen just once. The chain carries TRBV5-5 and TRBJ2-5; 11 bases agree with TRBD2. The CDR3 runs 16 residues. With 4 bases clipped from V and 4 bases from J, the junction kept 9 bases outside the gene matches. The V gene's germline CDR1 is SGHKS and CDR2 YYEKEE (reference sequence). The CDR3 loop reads CASSQRLAGLVETQYF. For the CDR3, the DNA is TGTGCCAGCAGCCAGCGACTAGCGGGATTAGTAGAGACCCAGTACTTC.

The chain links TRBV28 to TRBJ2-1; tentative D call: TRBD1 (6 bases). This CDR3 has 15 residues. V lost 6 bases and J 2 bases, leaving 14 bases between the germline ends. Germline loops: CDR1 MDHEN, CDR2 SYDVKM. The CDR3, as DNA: TGTGCCAGCAGCCCTCCGGGACACCCCTACAATGAGCAGTTCTTC. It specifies CASSPPGHPYNEQFF.

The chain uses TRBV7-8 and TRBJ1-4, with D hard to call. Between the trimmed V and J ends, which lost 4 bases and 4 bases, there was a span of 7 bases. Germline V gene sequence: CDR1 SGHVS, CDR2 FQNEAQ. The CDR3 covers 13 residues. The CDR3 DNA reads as TGTGCCAGCAGCTGGGGTTATAATGAAAAACTGTTTTTT. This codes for CASSWGYNEKLFF. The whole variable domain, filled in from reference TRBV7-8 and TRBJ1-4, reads GAGVSQSPRYKVAKRGQDVALRCDPISGHVSLFWYQQALGQGPEFLTYFQNEAQLDKSGLPSDRFFAERPEGSVSTLKIQRTQQEDSAVYLCASSWGYNEKLFFGSGTQLSVL.

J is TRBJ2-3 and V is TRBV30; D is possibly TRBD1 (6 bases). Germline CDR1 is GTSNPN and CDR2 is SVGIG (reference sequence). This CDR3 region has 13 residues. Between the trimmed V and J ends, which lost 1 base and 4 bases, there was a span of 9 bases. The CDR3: CAWSDRAADTQYF. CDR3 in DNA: TGTGCCTGGAGTGACAGGGCCGCAGATACGCAGTATTTT.